This T cell receptor beta chain was documented in a study of blood T cell repertoires in COVID-19. The wider study: Sites across the United States, Italy and Spain contributed samples from acute and convalescent COVID-19.

As originally analysed: Scientists estimated how many nucleated cells there were by amplifying reference gene primers. Data came from immunoSEQ multiplex PCR; TCRdb stores just in-frame clones and leaves some out. From that table come the V and J calls and clone size; the DNA was used to work out D and trimming. The sample has around 370,000 clones; around 90% are singletons. Trimming removed 5 bases from V and 4 bases from J; junction bases left unmatched: 4. Per germline, CDR1 MNHEY and CDR2 SMNVEV (reference sequence). The CDR3 length is 14 residues. The source is a man aged 18-30 years with active or convalescent COVID-19. This chain joins TRBV27 and TRBJ2-2, with 7 nucleotides matching TRBD1. What was sequenced was peripheral blood. The CDR3: CASSMGQFTGELFF. CDR3 in DNA: TGTGCCAGCAGTATGGGACAGTTCACCGGGGAGCTGTTTTTT.